The clone carrying this T cell receptor beta chain was recorded only once. Its specificity is not known. Method: immunoSEQ multiplex PCR; TCRdb's copy keeps in-frame clones and lacks some. The sample gives 6,000 to 9,000 clones, around four fifths of which show up once; around a sixth is in the top ten. Germline V gene sequence: CDR1 LNHDA, CDR2 SQIVND (reference sequence). The CDR3 sequence is 16 residues long. The ends lost 1 base at V and 2 bases at J; junction bases unmatched: 7. Repeated repertoire sampling spanned the course of chemoradiotherapy. These data belong to a study of chemoradiotherapy in HPV16-positive cancers. Background on the study: Candidate HPV-specific T-cell clones and common TCR motifs came from functional assays in a couple of HPV16-positive patients. Study-level findings and limits: Functional assays defining HPV-specific T cells used only a couple of HPV16-positive patients. HPV-responsive T-cell expansion during chemoradiotherapy was linked to improved recurrence-free survival in HPV16-positive patients.

This sample was gathered from a patient who underwent chemoradiotherapy. The origin of this receptor is a human donor with HPV-associated anogenital cancer. The chain uses TRBV19 and TRBJ2-7; 8 nucleotides align to TRBD1. CDR3 nucleotide sequence: TGTGCCAGTAGTATAGCGCCCGGACAGGGTACCTACGAGCAGTACTTC. Protein sequence: CASSIAPGQGTYEQYF.